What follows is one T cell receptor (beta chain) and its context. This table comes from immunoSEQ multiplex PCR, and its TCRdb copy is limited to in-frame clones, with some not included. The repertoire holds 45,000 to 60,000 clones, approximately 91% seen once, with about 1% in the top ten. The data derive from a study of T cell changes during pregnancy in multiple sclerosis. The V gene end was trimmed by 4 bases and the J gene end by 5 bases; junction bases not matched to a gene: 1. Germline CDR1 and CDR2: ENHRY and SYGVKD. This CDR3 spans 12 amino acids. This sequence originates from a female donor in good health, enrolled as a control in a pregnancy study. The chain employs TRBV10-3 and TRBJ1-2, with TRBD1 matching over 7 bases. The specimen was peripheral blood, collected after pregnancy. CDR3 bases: TGTGCCATCAGTGGACAGGGTTATGGCTACACCTTC. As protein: CAISGQGYGYTF.